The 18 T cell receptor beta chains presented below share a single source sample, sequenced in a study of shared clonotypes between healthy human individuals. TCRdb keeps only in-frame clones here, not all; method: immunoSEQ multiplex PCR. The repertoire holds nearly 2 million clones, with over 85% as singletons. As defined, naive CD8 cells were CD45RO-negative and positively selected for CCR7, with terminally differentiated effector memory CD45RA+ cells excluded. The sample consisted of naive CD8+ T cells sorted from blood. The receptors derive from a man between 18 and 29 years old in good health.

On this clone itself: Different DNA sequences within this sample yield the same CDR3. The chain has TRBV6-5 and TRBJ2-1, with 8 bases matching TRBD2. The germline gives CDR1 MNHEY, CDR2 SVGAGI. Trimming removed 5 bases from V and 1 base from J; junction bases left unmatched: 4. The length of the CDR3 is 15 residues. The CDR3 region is CASSPLAGSYNEQFF. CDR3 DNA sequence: TGTGCCAGCAGTCCTTTAGCGGGGTCCTACAATGAGCAGTTCTTC.

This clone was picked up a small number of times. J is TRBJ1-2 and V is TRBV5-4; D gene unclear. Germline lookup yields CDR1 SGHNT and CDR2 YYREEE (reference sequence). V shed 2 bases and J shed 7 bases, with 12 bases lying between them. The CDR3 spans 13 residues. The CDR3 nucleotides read TGTGCCAGCAGCTTTGATGTTAAGGCTGGCTACACCTTC. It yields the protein CASSFDVKAGYTF.

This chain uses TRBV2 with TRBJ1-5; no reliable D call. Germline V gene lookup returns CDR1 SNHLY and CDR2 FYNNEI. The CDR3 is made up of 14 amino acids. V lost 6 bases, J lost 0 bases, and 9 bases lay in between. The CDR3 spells CASRGSDSNQPQHF. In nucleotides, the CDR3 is TGTGCCAGCAGGGGGTCAGATAGCAATCAGCCCCAGCATTTT.

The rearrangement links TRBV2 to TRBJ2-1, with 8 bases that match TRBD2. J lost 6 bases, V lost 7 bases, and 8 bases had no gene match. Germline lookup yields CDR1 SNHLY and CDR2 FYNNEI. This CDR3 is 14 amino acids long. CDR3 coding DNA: TGTGCCAGCATGACAGCGGGGGCGGGCAATGAGCAGTTCTTC. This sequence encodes CASMTAGAGNEQFF.

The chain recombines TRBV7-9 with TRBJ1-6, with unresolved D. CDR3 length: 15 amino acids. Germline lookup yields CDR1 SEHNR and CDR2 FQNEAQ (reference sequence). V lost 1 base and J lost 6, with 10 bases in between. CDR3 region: CASSLGHPSNSPLHF. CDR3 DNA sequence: TGTGCCAGCAGCTTAGGGCATCCGAGTAATTCACCCCTCCACTTT.

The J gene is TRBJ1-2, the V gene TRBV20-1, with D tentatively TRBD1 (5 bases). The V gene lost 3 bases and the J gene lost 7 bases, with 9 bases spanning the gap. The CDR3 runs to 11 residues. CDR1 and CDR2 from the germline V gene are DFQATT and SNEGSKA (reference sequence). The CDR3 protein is CSARGRGGYTF. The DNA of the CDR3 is TGCAGTGCTAGGGGGCGCGGTGGCTACACCTTC.

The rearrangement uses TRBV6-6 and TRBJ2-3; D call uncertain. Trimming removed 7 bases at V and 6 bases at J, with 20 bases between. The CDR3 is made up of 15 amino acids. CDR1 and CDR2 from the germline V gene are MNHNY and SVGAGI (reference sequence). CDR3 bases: TGTGCCAGCATCCTTACGGCCCTCCCCCAGGATACGCAGTATTTT. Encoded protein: CASILTALPQDTQYF.

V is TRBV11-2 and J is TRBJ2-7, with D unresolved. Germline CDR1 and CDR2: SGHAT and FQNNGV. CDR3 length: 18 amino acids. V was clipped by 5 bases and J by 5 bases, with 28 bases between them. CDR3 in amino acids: CASSPRPLPYWPLHEQYF. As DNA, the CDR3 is TGTGCCAGCAGCCCCAGGCCCCTCCCCTATTGGCCCCTCCACGAGCAGTACTTC.

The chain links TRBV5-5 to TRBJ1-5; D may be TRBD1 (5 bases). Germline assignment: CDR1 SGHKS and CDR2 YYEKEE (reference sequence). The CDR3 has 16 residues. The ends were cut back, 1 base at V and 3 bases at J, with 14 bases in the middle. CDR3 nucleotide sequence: TGTGCCAGCAGCTTGAACCTAGCAGGGCTCAATCAGCCCCAGCATTTT. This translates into CASSLNLAGLNQPQHF.

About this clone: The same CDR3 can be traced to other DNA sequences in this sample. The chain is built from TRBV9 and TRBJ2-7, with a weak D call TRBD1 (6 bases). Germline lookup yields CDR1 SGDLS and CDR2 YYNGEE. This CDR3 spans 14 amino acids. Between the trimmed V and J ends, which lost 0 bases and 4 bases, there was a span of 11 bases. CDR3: CASSVEGDLYEQYF. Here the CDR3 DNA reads TGTGCCAGCAGCGTAGAGGGGGACCTTTACGAGCAGTACTTC.

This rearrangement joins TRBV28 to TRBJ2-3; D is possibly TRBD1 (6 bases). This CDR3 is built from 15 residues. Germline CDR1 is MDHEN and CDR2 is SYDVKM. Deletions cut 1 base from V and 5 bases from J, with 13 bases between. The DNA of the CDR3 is TGTGCCAGCAGTTTATCTCCACTAGGGGGAGATACGCAGTATTTT. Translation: CASSLSPLGGDTQYF.

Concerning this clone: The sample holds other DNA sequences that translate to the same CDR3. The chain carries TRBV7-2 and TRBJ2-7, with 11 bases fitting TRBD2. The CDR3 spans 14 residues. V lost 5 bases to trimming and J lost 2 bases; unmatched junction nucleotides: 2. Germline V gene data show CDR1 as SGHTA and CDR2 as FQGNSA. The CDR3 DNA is TGTGCCAGCAGCCCGGGACTAGCGGCCTACGAGCAGTACTTC. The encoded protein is CASSPGLAAYEQYF.

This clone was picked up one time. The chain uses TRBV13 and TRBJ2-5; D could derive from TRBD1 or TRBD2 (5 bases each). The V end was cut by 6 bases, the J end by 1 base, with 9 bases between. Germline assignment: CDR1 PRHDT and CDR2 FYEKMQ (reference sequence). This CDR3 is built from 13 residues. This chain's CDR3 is CASSEGSQETQYF. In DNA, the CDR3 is TGTGCCAGCAGTGAGGGGTCCCAAGAGACCCAGTACTTC.

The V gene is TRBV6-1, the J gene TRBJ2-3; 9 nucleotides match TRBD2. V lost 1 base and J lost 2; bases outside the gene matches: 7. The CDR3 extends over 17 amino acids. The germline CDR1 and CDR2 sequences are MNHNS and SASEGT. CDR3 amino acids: CASSEEIAGAITDTQYF. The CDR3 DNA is TGTGCCAGCAGTGAAGAAATAGCGGGGGCCATCACAGATACGCAGTATTTT.

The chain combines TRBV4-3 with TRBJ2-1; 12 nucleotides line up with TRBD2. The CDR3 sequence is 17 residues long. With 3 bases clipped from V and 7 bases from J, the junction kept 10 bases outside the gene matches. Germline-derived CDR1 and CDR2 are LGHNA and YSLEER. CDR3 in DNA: TGCGCCAGCAGCCAGTACTTGGGACTAGCGGGTGAAAATGAGCAGTTCTTC. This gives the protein CASSQYLGLAGENEQFF.

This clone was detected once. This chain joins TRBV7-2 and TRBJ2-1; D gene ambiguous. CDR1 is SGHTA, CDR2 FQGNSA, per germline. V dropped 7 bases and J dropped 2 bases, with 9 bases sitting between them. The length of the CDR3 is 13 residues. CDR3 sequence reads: CASTRPPYNEQFF. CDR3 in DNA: TGTGCCAGCACCCGACCCCCCTACAATGAGCAGTTCTTC.

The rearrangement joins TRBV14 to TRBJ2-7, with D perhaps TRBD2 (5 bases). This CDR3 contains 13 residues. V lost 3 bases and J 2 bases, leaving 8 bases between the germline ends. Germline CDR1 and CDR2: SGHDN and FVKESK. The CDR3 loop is CASSHATTYEQYF. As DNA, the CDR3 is TGTGCCAGCAGCCACGCGACTACCTACGAGCAGTACTTC.

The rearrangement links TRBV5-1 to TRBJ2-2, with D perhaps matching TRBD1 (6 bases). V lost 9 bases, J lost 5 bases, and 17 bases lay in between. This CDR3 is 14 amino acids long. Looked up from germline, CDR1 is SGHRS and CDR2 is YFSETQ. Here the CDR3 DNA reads TGCGCCACCGGGCTGGGGGCGCAGACCGGGGAGCTGTTTTTT. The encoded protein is CATGLGAQTGELFF.